The present entry profiles one TCR beta chain with its context. The sample is drawn from a study of blood T cell repertoires in COVID-19. This CDR3 contains 15 residues. Here immunoSEQ multiplex PCR was the method, and the copy in TCRdb shows in-frame clones only, minus some. The sample records about 79,000 clones, around nine tenths being singletons. The J gene is TRBJ2-7, the V gene TRBV12-1; the D call of TRBD1 is as the table states it, not checked on the DNA. TRBV12-1 is a pseudogene segment. The receptor was derived from a man aged 50-60 years with active COVID-19. Sequencing used peripheral blood. DNA of the CDR3: TGTGCCAGCACCAGCCGGGACAGGGCCGACTACGAGCAGTACTTC. Its translation: CASTSRDRADYEQYF.